These 27 T cell receptor beta chains were sequenced from one sample in a study of siplizumab effects on memory and regulatory T cells. Sequenced by immunoSEQ multiplex PCR; TCRdb stores in-frame clones only, minus some. Of 90,000 to 140,000 clones in the sample, approximately 94% are singletons; the top ten hold about 0.32%. Input material: CD4+ T cells sorted from blood. The receptors were gathered from a human donor in good health.

The gene calls are TRBV15 and TRBJ2-1; D unresolved. The V gene's germline CDR1 is LNHNV and CDR2 YYDKDF (reference sequence). The length of the CDR3 is 17 residues. With 0 bases removed from V and 8 bases from J, the gap between germline ends came to 20 bases. Here the CDR3 DNA reads TGTGCCACCAGCAGAGATCTGGCCCAAAAAAATGGCGATGAGCAGTTCTTC. It encodes CATSRDLAQKNGDEQFF.

The chain carries TRBV11-2 and TRBJ1-2; the D is unclear. Germline V gives CDR1 SGHAT, CDR2 FQNNGV. V shed 0 bases and J shed 8 bases, with 19 bases lying between them. The CDR3 spans 16 residues. The CDR3 DNA reads TGTGCCAGCAGCTTAGATAATGTGGTGGTTTCAAGCGGCTACACCTTC. Translating it yields CASSLDNVVVSSGYTF.

The chain links TRBV4-1 to TRBJ2-7, with a weak D call TRBD2 (6 bases). This CDR3 spans 15 amino acids. V lost 3 bases to trimming and J lost 2 bases, with 14 bases between them. Germline-derived CDR1 and CDR2 are MGHRA and YSYEKL. CDR3 in amino acids: CASSQRRGLPYEQYF. Here the CDR3 DNA reads TGCGCCAGCAGCCAGCGGCGGGGCTTACCCTACGAGCAGTACTTC.

This chain joins TRBV4-1 and TRBJ2-2, with a tentative D call TRBD1 (6 bases). The V end lost 1 base, the J end lost 1 base, and 10 bases lay between the germline ends. Germline-derived CDR1 and CDR2 are MGHRA and YSYEKL. CDR3 length equals 16 residues. The CDR3 protein is CASSQVDRRNTGELFF. CDR3 bases: TGCGCCAGCAGCCAAGTAGACAGGAGGAACACCGGGGAGCTGTTTTTT.

V and J are TRBV29-1 and TRBJ2-5, with TRBD1 identical over 10 bases. The CDR3 runs to 13 residues. Germline V gives CDR1 SQVTM, CDR2 ANQGSEA. The ends lost 8 bases at V and 3 bases at J; junction bases unmatched: 6. The CDR3 sequence is CSLRGTGEETQYF. CDR3 sequence (DNA): TGCAGCTTAAGAGGGACAGGGGAAGAGACCCAGTACTTC.

V is TRBV4-2 and J is TRBJ1-2, with D hard to call. Trimming cost V 3 bases and J 3 bases, with 11 bases left between them. CDR3 length: 14 amino acids. Germline CDR1 and CDR2: LGHNA and YNFKEQ. Written as DNA, the CDR3 is TGTGCCAGCAGCCACAGCAGCGATGACTATGGCTACACCTTC. As protein: CASSHSSDDYGYTF.

This rearrangement joins TRBV2 to TRBJ1-5; D unresolved. The germline V gene has CDR1 SNHLY and CDR2 FYNNEI. V was trimmed by 5 bases and J by 2 bases, leaving 10 bases between them. The CDR3 has 14 amino acids. CDR3 residues: CASSYFTGNQPQHF. CDR3 in DNA: TGTGCCAGCAGTTACTTCACGGGCAATCAGCCCCAGCATTTT.

The J gene is TRBJ1-1, the V gene TRBV10-2, with a possible D match to TRBD1 (5 bases). V was cut by 6 bases and J by 1 base, with 27 bases left in between. Germline values: CDR1 WSHSY, CDR2 SAAADI. The CDR3 has 19 residues. In DNA, the CDR3 is TGCGCCAGCAGGATATCGGGAACAGGCGTCGACCGGGGGAACACTGAAGCTTTCTTT. It encodes CASRISGTGVDRGNTEAFF.

The rearrangement links TRBV5-5 to TRBJ2-3; no firm D call. Deletions cut 0 bases from V and 2 bases from J, with 7 bases between. This CDR3 comprises 14 residues. The germline V gene has CDR1 SGHKS and CDR2 YYEKEE (reference sequence). The CDR3 here is CASSLERSTDTQYF. The CDR3 coding sequence is TGTGCCAGCAGCTTGGAGCGATCCACAGATACGCAGTATTTT. The variable domain in full, completed from reference TRBV5-5 and TRBJ2-3, reads DAGVTQSPTHLIKTRGQQVTLRCSPISGHKSVSWYQQVLGQGPQFIFQYYEKEERGRGNFPDRFSARQFPNYSSELNVNALLLGDSALYLCASSLERSTDTQYFGPGTRLTVL.

V gene TRBV10-3 combines with J gene TRBJ2-5; D is unresolved. CDR3 length equals 13 residues. V was cut by 2 bases and J by 1 base, with 5 bases left in between. Germline V gene sequence: CDR1 ENHRY, CDR2 SYGVKD. The CDR3 region is CAISENLQETQYF. DNA of the CDR3: TGTGCCATCAGTGAGAATCTCCAAGAGACCCAGTACTTC.

The chain joins TRBV5-6 to TRBJ2-1, with D unresolved. Germline V gene data show CDR1 as SGHDT and CDR2 as YYEEEE. The CDR3 has 12 residues. The ends were cut back, 0 bases at V and 9 bases at J, with 7 bases in the middle. CDR3 sequence: CASSLGVGEQFF. The DNA for the CDR3 is TGTGCCAGCAGCTTGGGGGTGGGTGAGCAGTTCTTC.

The CDR3 nucleotides read TGTGCCAGCAGCGTGCGGACAGTCGTGGGCACAGATACGCAGTATTTT. Translated, it gives CASSVRTVVGTDTQYF. The chain combines TRBV14 with TRBJ2-3; a possible D gene is TRBD1 (6 bases). V was trimmed by 5 bases and J by 1 base, leaving 16 bases between them. The CDR3 spans 16 residues. Germline values: CDR1 SGHDN, CDR2 FVKESK.

This chain connects TRBV11-3 to TRBJ1-1, with unresolved D. The CDR3 is made up of 15 amino acids. The germline gives CDR1 SGHNT, CDR2 YENEEA. V was trimmed by 3 bases and J by 2 bases, leaving 13 bases between them. The DNA of the CDR3 is TGTGCCAGCAGCTTCCTTGGACGGTTAAACACTGAAGCTTTCTTT. Translation gives CASSFLGRLNTEAFF.

This chain links TRBV7-2 with TRBJ1-2; D is undetermined. CDR3 size: 14 residues. V lost 2 bases to trimming and J lost 2 bases, with 9 bases between them. CDR1 SGHTA and CDR2 FQGNSA come from the germline V gene. The CDR3 DNA sequence: TGTGCCAGCAGCTTATCTTCGGTAAACTATGGCTACACCTTC. Amino acid sequence: CASSLSSVNYGYTF.

In regard to this clone: The conserved closing phenylalanine or tryptophan is absent in this CDR3, likely reflecting a read error. The gene calls are TRBV6-5 and TRBJ1-6; 7 bases align to TRBD1. J was trimmed by 3 bases and V by 5 bases; bases with no gene match: 4. The CDR3 totals 15 residues. Germline V CDR1 and CDR2: MNHEY, SVGAGI. CDR3 sequence (DNA): TGTGCCAGCAGTGGCACAGGGGTCTATAATTCACCCCTCCACCTT. Protein product: CASSGTGVYNSPLHL.

In regard to this clone: Within the sample, other DNA sequences also encode this same CDR3. J is TRBJ1-4 and V is TRBV18, with D perhaps matching TRBD1 (6 bases). Trimming removed 2 bases at V and 7 bases at J, with 8 bases between. Germline loops: CDR1 KGHSH, CDR2 LQKENI. The CDR3 totals 13 residues. In nucleotides, the CDR3 is TGTGCCAGCTCACCAGGGGGCGGTGAAAAACTGTTTTTT. Amino acids: CASSPGGGEKLFF.

The chain recombines TRBV6-1 with TRBJ2-7, with no clear D. CDR3 size: 11 residues. CDR1 is MNHNS and CDR2 is SASEGT in the germline V gene. The germline V and J ends were trimmed by 6 bases and 2 bases, with 5 bases remaining between them. In nucleotides, the CDR3 is TGTGCCAGCAGGGACCCCTACGAGCAGTACTTC. Translation: CASRDPYEQYF.

This clone turned up a few times. The chain couples TRBV5-1 to TRBJ1-3; no definite D call. CDR1 and CDR2 (germline): SGHRS, YFSETQ. V lost 0 bases, J lost 2 bases, and 6 bases lay in between. This CDR3 is built from 14 residues. Here the CDR3 DNA reads TGCGCCAGCAGCTTGGACCCGGCTGGAAACACCATATATTTT. This encodes CASSLDPAGNTIYF. The variable domain in full, with the rest retrieved from reference TRBV5-1 and TRBJ1-3, is KAGVTQTPRYLIKTRGQQVTLSCSPISGHRSVSWYQQTPGQGLQFLFEYFSETQRNKGNFPGRFSGRQFSNSRSEMNVSTLELGDSALYLCASSLDPAGNTIYFGEGSWLTVV.

The chain recombines TRBV6-5 with TRBJ2-7, with D maybe TRBD2 (6 bases). Trimming took off 6 bases at V and 0 bases at J, with 15 bases between the two ends. Germline CDR1 and CDR2: MNHEY and SVGAGI. CDR3 size: 15 residues. CDR3 bases: TGTGCCAGCAGCCCCGGCGGAGGGAGCTCCTACGAGCAGTACTTC. Protein: CASSPGGGSSYEQYF.

The V call is TRBV11-3, the J call TRBJ2-2; D is unclear. The germline CDR1 and CDR2 sequences are SGHNT and YENEEA. Trimming stripped 2 bases from V and 2 bases from J, with 3 bases between. The CDR3 loop spans 13 amino acids. In DNA, the CDR3 is TGTGCCAGCAGCTTATCTAACACCGGGGAGCTGTTTTTT. It yields the protein CASSLSNTGELFF.

The chain carries TRBV7-2 and TRBJ1-1; D is uncertain. The germline V and J ends were trimmed by 1 base and 0 bases, with 9 bases remaining between them. Germline assignment: CDR1 SGHTA and CDR2 FQGNSA. This CDR3 spans 15 amino acids. CDR3 protein: CASSLGILMNTEAFF. CDR3 DNA: TGTGCCAGCAGCTTAGGAATCCTAATGAACACTGAAGCTTTCTTT.

This clone was seen a single time. V and J are TRBV12-5 and TRBJ1-5, with 9 bases that match TRBD1. Germline CDR1 is LGHNT and CDR2 is FRNRAP. The CDR3 is 17 residues long. Trimming took 0 bases from V and 5 from J; bases not matched to a gene: 8. CDR3 protein: CASGLVILGQGHQPQHF. The CDR3 nucleotides read TGTGCTAGTGGTTTGGTAATTTTGGGACAGGGACATCAGCCCCAGCATTTT.

The chain links TRBV7-9 to TRBJ1-3; D is possibly TRBD1 (5 bases). Trimming pared 1 base from V and 8 bases from J, leaving 15 bases between. CDR3 length: 15 amino acids. The V gene's germline CDR1 is SEHNR and CDR2 FQNEAQ (reference sequence). The CDR3 spells CASSLGGRLRHTIYF. The CDR3 DNA follows: TGTGCCAGCAGCTTAGGGGGCAGGTTGCGACACACCATATATTTT. The full variable domain, rest sourced from reference TRBV7-9 and TRBJ1-3, is DTGVSQNPRHKITKRGQNVTFRCDPISEHNRLYWYRQTLGQGPEFLTYFQNEAQLEKSRLLSDRFSAERPKGSFSTLEIQRTEQGDSAMYLCASSLGGRLRHTIYFGEGSWLTVV.

The chain has TRBV2 and TRBJ2-5; the match to TRBD2 covers 7 bases. The CDR3 is 16 residues long. V trimming: 1 base; J trimming: 6 bases; junction bases outside the gene matches: 11. Germline V gene sequence: CDR1 SNHLY, CDR2 FYNNEI. The CDR3 DNA reads as TGTGCCAGCAGTGAAGGGACGGCGGGAGCGAGAAAGACCCAGTACTTC. Protein: CASSEGTAGARKTQYF.

This sequence joins TRBV6-4 and TRBJ2-6; either TRBD1 or TRBD2 may fit D (5 bases each). V lost 2 bases and J lost 0, with 5 bases in between. CDR3 length: 15 residues. Germline V gene data show CDR1 as MRHNA and CDR2 as SNTAGT. CDR3 residues: CASSDGGSGANVLTF. The DNA for the CDR3 is TGTGCCAGCAGTGACGGGGGCTCTGGGGCCAACGTCCTGACTTTC.

The J gene is TRBJ1-2, the V gene TRBV19; 7 nucleotides match TRBD1. V trimming: 4 bases; J trimming: 8 bases; junction bases outside the gene matches: 10. This CDR3 spans 14 amino acids. Germline values: CDR1 LNHDA, CDR2 SQIVND (reference sequence). The CDR3 region has the DNA TGTGCCAGTAGTACAACAGGGGCCCAGGGAGGCTACACCTTC. As protein: CASSTTGAQGGYTF.

The V call is TRBV7-3, the J call TRBJ1-1, with D tentatively TRBD1 (5 bases). This CDR3 contains 16 residues. Germline values: CDR1 SGHTA, CDR2 FQGTGA. Trimming stripped 4 bases from V and 1 base from J, with 16 bases between. CDR3 sequence: CASSSRGPGGNTEAFF. The CDR3 DNA follows: TGTGCCAGCAGCTCACGGGGCCCAGGCGGGAACACTGAAGCTTTCTTT.